Shown below are 28 T cell receptor beta chains from a single sample sequenced in a study of low-dose radiotherapy and immunotherapy resistance in tumors. TRAV and TRBV primers primed cDNA for both TCRalpha and TCRbeta. TCR amplification involved about 19 PCR cycles with a constant-region primer and V-primer adapter. TCRdb used MiXCR to reprocess the reads, holding one entry per CDR3 protein. The sample has 55,000 to 70,000 distinct CDR3 sequences, 20% to 25% seen once. Time point reported: before trial treatment. Here the sequenced sample was PBMCs, taken before treatment. All receptors derive from a male donor with prostate cancer.

The sample holds many counts of this clonotype. This chain joins TRBV2 and TRBJ1-6, with D uncertain. In germline, CDR1 is SNHLY, CDR2 FYNNEI. V lost 6 bases to trimming and J lost 2 bases, with 2 bases between them. The CDR3 consists of 12 residues. In DNA, the CDR3 is TGTGCCAGCAGCGCCTATAATTCACCCCTCCACTTT. Translated, it gives CASSAYNSPLHF.

The chain couples TRBV7-7 to TRBJ2-4, with TRBD1 matching 7 bases. The CDR3 has 13 residues. V lost 6 bases, J lost 7 bases, and 6 bases stayed unmatched. The V gene's germline CDR1 is SSHAT and CDR2 FNYEAQ (reference sequence). Written as DNA, the CDR3 is TGTGCCAGCAGTACCGGGACAGACAACATTCAGTACTTC. Translation: CASSTGTDNIQYF.

In its sample, this clonotype was seen many times. The V call is TRBV28, the J call TRBJ2-3; 9 nucleotides align to TRBD2. The CDR3 runs to 17 residues. CDR1 MDHEN and CDR2 SYDVKM come from the germline V gene. Trimming took 5 bases from V and 5 from J; bases not matched to a gene: 14. CDR3 protein: CASSPRGAGGLRDTQYF. In nucleotides, the CDR3 is TGTGCCAGCAGTCCCCGGGGAGCGGGAGGCTTGAGAGATACGCAGTATTTT.

This clonotype was observed at least ten times. The rearrangement uses TRBV4-2 and TRBJ2-1; no clear D. CDR1 is LGHNA, CDR2 YNFKEQ, per germline. CDR3 length: 13 amino acids. V lost 1 base to trimming and J lost 5 bases, with 6 bases between them. Here the CDR3 reads CASSQGGDNEQFF. CDR3 nucleotides: TGTGCCAGCAGCCAAGGAGGTGACAATGAGCAGTTCTTC.

This clonotype was seen more than once but under ten times. Since a much larger clone is just one base distant, this may be a read error. The chain is built from TRBV19 and TRBJ2-2; D is perhaps TRBD1 or TRBD2 (5 bases each). This CDR3 is built from 16 residues. Germline CDR1 is LNHDA and CDR2 is SQIVND (reference sequence). Written as DNA, the CDR3 is TGTGCCAGTAGTATCCTGGGACCAGCGAAAACCGGGGAGCTGTTTTTT. It specifies CASSILGPAKTGELFF.

V usage is TRBV30 and J usage is TRBJ2-1; 9 nucleotides match TRBD1. The CDR3 has 16 residues. CDR1 and CDR2 from the germline V gene are GTSNPN and SVGIG (reference sequence). Germline trimming cut 6 bases from V and 7 bases from J; bases unmatched to any gene: 16. The CDR3 DNA reads as TGTGCCTGTAACCCAAACAGGGGGCGTTTGATGAATGAGCAGTTCTTC. Encoded protein: CACNPNRGRLMNEQFF.

This clonotype was counted many times. The chain employs TRBV30 and TRBJ2-6; tentatively, D is TRBD1 (5 bases). Trimming cost V 3 bases and J 0 bases, with 18 bases left between them. This CDR3 is 18 amino acids long. Germline values: CDR1 GTSNPN, CDR2 SVGIG (reference sequence). The CDR3: CAWSSLRQSVSGANVLTF. The CDR3 region has the DNA TGTGCCTGGAGCTCCCTCCGACAGTCAGTCTCTGGGGCCAACGTCCTGACTTTC.

This clonotype was counted many times. The rearrangement joins TRBV20-1 to TRBJ2-7; D assignment may be TRBD1 or TRBD2 (6 bases each). Germline V lookup: CDR1 DFQATT, CDR2 SNEGSKA (reference sequence). The CDR3 length is 13 residues. Trimming shortened V by 6 bases and J by 1 base, and 13 bases separated the two germline ends. The CDR3 nucleotides are TGCAGTGCGGGACTCGACAGGTCCTACGAGCAGTACTTC. This encodes CSAGLDRSYEQYF.

This chain connects TRBV20-1 to TRBJ2-5; 14 positions agree with TRBD2. The germline V gene has CDR1 DFQATT and CDR2 SNEGSKA (reference sequence). Trimming cost V 5 bases and J 4 bases; bases outside gene matches: 3. This CDR3 is built from 14 residues. CDR3 DNA sequence: TGCAGTGCTCAGGGGACTAGCGGGGGAGAGACCCAGTACTTC. Protein sequence: CSAQGTSGGETQYF.

This clonotype was observed many times. The V call is TRBV10-3, the J call TRBJ2-2; 7 positions agree with TRBD2. The junction had 1 base not matched to a gene; V was cut back by 2 bases and J by 1 base. This CDR3 is built from 15 residues. CDR1 is ENHRY, CDR2 SYGVKD, per germline. This chain's CDR3 is CAISEQRGNTGELFF. CDR3 in DNA: TGTGCCATCAGTGAGCAGCGGGGGAACACCGGGGAGCTGTTTTTT.

This clonotype was counted at least ten times. This chain joins TRBV12-3 or TRBV12-4 and TRBJ1-2; 9 bases map to TRBD1. V lost 7 bases to trimming and J lost 4 bases; unmatched junction nucleotides: 7. The CDR3 is made up of 14 amino acids. The CDR3 sequence is CASTNRGLGYGYTF. The CDR3, as DNA: TGTGCCAGCACTAACAGGGGGCTGGGCTATGGCTACACCTTC.

This clonotype was seen repeatedly, ten times or more. This chain connects TRBV10-2 to TRBJ1-1; D remains unclear. Between the trimmed V and J ends, which lost 7 bases and 4 bases, there was a span of 13 bases. CDR3 length equals 13 residues. CDR1 WSHSY and CDR2 SAAADI come from the germline V gene. The CDR3 loop reads CASKMPGGTEAFF. The CDR3, as DNA: TGCGCCAGCAAGATGCCAGGAGGCACTGAAGCTTTCTTT.

This clonotype was seen at least ten times. A junction boundary mismatches the germline segment, possibly from a read error. The chain uses TRBV5-3 and TRBJ1-5; 7 positions agree with TRBD1. TRBV5-3 is an ORF for which the function is uncertain. CDR3 length: 14 amino acids. This CDR3 is CASSETGAGQPQHF. The CDR3 nucleotides read TGCGCCAGCAGCGAAACAGGGGCCGGTCAGCCCCAGCATTTT.

This clonotype was seen ten or more times. The V and J genes are TRBV5-1 and TRBJ2-7, with D maybe TRBD2 (5 bases). Deletions cut 0 bases from V and 6 bases from J, with 13 bases between. This CDR3 has 14 amino acids. Looked up from germline, CDR1 is SGHRS and CDR2 is YFSETQ. The CDR3 nucleotides read TGCGCCAGCAGCTTGGGGGGAGCTAGCACCGAGCAGTACTTC. This codes for CASSLGGASTEQYF. The variable domain in full, completed from reference TRBV5-1 and TRBJ2-7, reads KAGVTQTPRYLIKTRGQQVTLSCSPISGHRSVSWYQQTPGQGLQFLFEYFSETQRNKGNFPGRFSGRQFSNSRSEMNVSTLELGDSALYLCASSLGGASTEQYFGPGTRLTVT.

The CDR3 region is CASREWGGAGTGELFF. Here the CDR3 DNA reads TGTGCCAGCAGAGAGTGGGGCGGGGCGGGAACCGGGGAGCTGTTTTTT. J is TRBJ2-2 and V is TRBV7-8, with a tentative D call TRBD2 (6 bases). CDR3 length equals 16 residues. Trimming cost V 6 bases and J 5 bases, with 19 bases left between them. Germline V gene sequence: CDR1 SGHVS, CDR2 FQNEAQ.

Ten or more counts support this clonotype. The chain combines TRBV5-4 with TRBJ2-5; 11 bases map to TRBD2. J lost 5 bases, V lost 0 bases, and 18 bases had no gene match. The CDR3 length is 20 residues. CDR1 SGHNT and CDR2 YYREEE come from the germline V gene (reference sequence). CDR3 in amino acids: CASSLDGGGLAGGRKETQYF. CDR3 sequence (DNA): TGTGCCAGCAGCTTGGATGGGGGTGGGCTAGCGGGAGGAAGGAAGGAGACCCAGTACTTC.

This clonotype was found many times. The chain couples TRBV4-2 to TRBJ2-7; weak D call: TRBD2 (5 bases). With 1 base removed from V and 3 bases from J, the gap between germline ends came to 10 bases. The V gene's germline CDR1 is LGHNA and CDR2 YNFKEQ. The CDR3 is made up of 14 amino acids. As DNA, the CDR3 is TGTGCCAGCAGCCAAGTAGGAGGCGGCTACGAGCAGTACTTC. Translating it yields CASSQVGGGYEQYF.

In this sample, this clonotype turned up many times. This sequence joins TRBV12-3 or TRBV12-4 and TRBJ2-5; D may correspond to TRBD1 or TRBD2 (6 bases each). The CDR3 is 16 amino acids. Trimming pared 1 base from V and 3 bases from J, leaving 15 bases between. The CDR3 region is CASSLGFSEGEETQYF. CDR3 coding DNA: TGTGCCAGCAGTTTAGGGTTTTCGGAGGGGGAAGAGACCCAGTACTTC.

In its sample, this clonotype was seen many times. The J gene is TRBJ2-1, the V gene TRBV7-9, with no clear D. The CDR3 sequence is 13 residues long. CDR1 is SEHNR, CDR2 FQNEAQ, per germline (reference sequence). V lost 1 base to trimming and J lost 9 bases, with 10 bases between them. CDR3 DNA: TGTGCCAGCAGCTTAGAAGGTCGCGGTGAGCAGTTCTTC. Protein sequence: CASSLEGRGEQFF.

CDR3: CATSRGVETQYF. The CDR3 bases are TGTGCCACCAGTCGGGGGGTTGAGACCCAGTACTTC. This chain joins TRBV24-1 and TRBJ2-5, with 7 nucleotides matching TRBD2. In germline, CDR1 is KGHDR, CDR2 SFDVKD. CDR3 length equals 12 residues. J was trimmed by 5 bases and V by 6 bases; bases with no gene match: 2.

In its sample, this clonotype was seen many times. This chain links TRBV29-1 with TRBJ2-3; TRBD2 matches at 8 bases. Trimming at V came to 7 bases and at J to 0 bases, leaving 3 bases not matched to a gene. This CDR3 is 13 amino acids long. CDR1 and CDR2 from the germline V gene are SQVTM and ANQGSEA. The CDR3 region has the DNA TGCAGCGCTACTAGCGGAAGCACAGATACGCAGTATTTT. It encodes CSATSGSTDTQYF.

The DNA of the CDR3 is TGTGCCTACCAAGAAGGGGTATTGTTGAGGGAGCAGTACTTC. Protein sequence: CAYQEGVLLREQYF. This chain uses TRBV30 with TRBJ2-7, with D tentatively TRBD1 (5 bases). Trimming took off 7 bases at V and 7 bases at J, with 23 bases between the two ends. Germline CDR1 GTSNPN, CDR2 SVGIG (reference sequence). This CDR3 comprises 14 residues.

The chain is built from TRBV5-6 and TRBJ1-1; 7 bases map to TRBD1. Losses at the gene ends were 3 bases for V and 1 base for J; bases not matched to a gene: 6. The CDR3 is 15 residues long. Per germline, CDR1 SGHDT and CDR2 YYEEEE. CDR3 nucleotides: TGTGCCAGCAGCTCCAGACAGGGCCCGAACACTGAAGCTTTCTTT. Translating it yields CASSSRQGPNTEAFF.

This clonotype was counted many times. The CDR3 DNA reads as TGCAGTGCTAGTCCCGCGGGGAGGTACAATGAGCAGTTCTTC. Amino acids: CSASPAGRYNEQFF. This chain connects TRBV20-1 to TRBJ2-1, with D perhaps TRBD2 (6 bases). CDR3 length equals 14 residues. Germline V gene lookup returns CDR1 DFQATT and CDR2 SNEGSKA (reference sequence). V gave up 3 bases and J gave up 4 bases, with 13 bases separating them.

This clonotype came up many times. This rearrangement joins TRBV24-1 to TRBJ2-1, with a tentative D call TRBD2 (6 bases). CDR1 and CDR2 from the germline V gene are KGHDR and SFDVKD. The ends were cut back, 5 bases at V and 8 bases at J, with 21 bases in the middle. CDR3 length equals 16 residues. CDR3 region: CATSGPTSFGMDEQFF. DNA of the CDR3: TGTGCCACCAGTGGCCCCACTAGCTTCGGGATGGATGAGCAGTTCTTC.

The table lists this clonotype with many counts. V is TRBV3-1 and J is TRBJ2-2; no definite D call. The V end was cut by 2 bases, the J end by 0 bases, with 7 bases between. Germline V CDR1 and CDR2: LGHDT, YNNKEL (reference sequence). The CDR3 loop spans 15 amino acids. CDR3 loop: CASSQYQANTGELFF. CDR3 nucleotides: TGTGCCAGCAGCCAATACCAGGCGAACACCGGGGAGCTGTTTTTT.

This clonotype was seen only a few times. Since the CDR3 does not end with the conserved phenylalanine or tryptophan, this likely comes from a read error. The chain links TRBV20-1 to TRBJ1-2; 10 bases are a match to TRBD1. J lost 2 bases, V lost 5 bases, and 5 bases had no gene match. CDR1 and CDR2 from the germline V gene are DFQATT and SNEGSKA (reference sequence). This CDR3 has 14 residues. The CDR3 nucleotides are TGCAGTGCTTGGACAGGGGGGGTCAACTATGGCTACACCCTC. Amino acid sequence: CSAWTGGVNYGYTL.

This clonotype was recorded at least ten times. The chain carries TRBV7-8 and TRBJ2-7, with D possibly being TRBD2 (6 bases). This CDR3 is 16 amino acids long. V was shortened by 4 bases and J by 1 base, with 17 bases between the two germline ends. Germline assignment: CDR1 SGHVS and CDR2 FQNEAQ. This chain's CDR3 is CASSSRPRGRSYEQYF. In DNA, the CDR3 is TGTGCCAGCAGCTCCCGTCCGCGGGGCCGATCCTACGAGCAGTACTTC. Full variable domain (rest looked up from reference TRBV7-8 and TRBJ2-7): GAGVSQSPRYKVAKRGQDVALRCDPISGHVSLFWYQQALGQGPEFLTYFQNEAQLDKSGLPSDRFFAERPEGSVSTLKIQRTQQEDSAVYLCASSSRPRGRSYEQYFGPGTRLTVT.